The sequence of this T cell receptor (beta chain) was determined in a study of post-analysis software for immune sequencing data (dated by TCRdb to about 2015). Concerning the study at large: Relapsing-remitting, secondary progressive and progressive-relapsing multiple sclerosis were recorded as disease courses, and subtype annotation was lacking for some patients. The patient repertoires were compared against some twelve previously published healthy control repertoires obtained from donors aged about 6 to 25 years. A subset of samples was prepared in parallel using single-end sample barcoding, then pooled and co-amplified after Illumina adapter ligation.

The CDR3 covers 13 residues, taking in both the cysteine and the phenylalanine. The retained sequence is limited to the CDR3, 39 bases, with the frame set at the first base. Per the germline V gene, SQVTM is the CDR1 and ANQGSEA is the CDR2. V sheds 4 bases and J sheds 7 bases, leaving 16 bases between their ends. To demonstrate the VDJtools post-analysis software, TCR beta repertoires were profiled from the peripheral blood of 10 to 15 young patients with multiple sclerosis. The multiple sclerosis patients were children and adolescents between about 6 and 16 years of age. This clonotype occurred a few times. The specificity of this receptor is unknown. Base qualities were left out, and no much larger clone turns up one base away. Summary of the overall study and its limitations: Multiple sclerosis patients had significantly lower normalized Chao1 diversity than controls, a result that suggests substantial peripheral T-cell clonal expansion. When samples were clustered directly using the F measure, samples prepared in the same batch co-clustered strongly, which prompted a batch-effect correction. The multiple sclerosis patient group was slightly younger than the control group. Four or five TRBV segments, including TRBV5-6, TRBV5-1 and TRBV20-1, were significantly more frequent in patients than controls.

Preparation of the library involved PCR. Data came from an Illumina HiSeq 2500. To reduce PCR and sequencing biases, unique molecular identifiers were built into the TCR beta cDNA libraries. Per 1 to 10 million input T cells, some 500,000 cDNA molecules were obtained, such that each molecule approximated one T cell. Patient libraries were prepared and sequenced with the same protocol used for the earlier healthy control dataset. Samples belonging to the same batch were prepared together, multiplexed and sequenced on a shared HiSeq lane. The original methods were these. Raw barcoded reads were processed with MIGEC, and single-read molecular identifier groups were discarded before consensus assembly and CDR3 extraction. Clonotype tables were post-analysed with VDJtools, normalizing diversity by down-sampling all datasets to the smallest sample size. In repertoire overlap clustering, CDR3 amino acid sequences, but not nucleotide sequences, were matched to correct batch-related cross-sample contamination. Using fastp trimming at Q25 and MiXCR clonotype assembly, TCRdb reanalyzed the public sequencing data and kept in-frame beta chains. For every CDR3 protein sequence, its rows merge into one entry that carries the most common genes and DNA. TCRdb assigned the V and J calls; the authors' analysis was not used. Within this sample are a few hundred thousand distinct CDR3 sequences, with around 31% of them counted one time only. The leading ten clones occupy about 5.6% of the sample.

Rearrangement joined TRBV29-1 to TRBJ1-2; the D gene is perhaps TRBD1, from 5 matching bases. This TCR came from a girl under 18 with multiple sclerosis. The specimen sequenced was blood. The CDR3 region reads CSVGAGRVGGYTF. The nucleotide sequence is TGCAGCGTTGGCGCGGGCAGGGTTGGTGGCTACACCTTC.